This passage covers 7 T cell receptor beta chains from one sample sequenced in a study of human T cells and chemical hapten exposure. Regarding time point: pre-sensitization, week 0. Treatment: therapeutic diphenylcyclopropenone sensitization with weekly scalp DPC. TCRdb used MiXCR to reprocess the RACE reads, holding one entry per CDR3 protein. The table lists roughly 100,000 distinct CDR3 sequences, 12% of them singletons. Sequences were derived from whole blood, sampled in connection with sensitization to the hapten diphenylcyclopropenone (DPC). Receptors originate from a woman aged 50 to 65 with alopecia areata. Some clones in this sample may be carry-over from other donors' samples.

This clonotype was observed a few times. The V and J genes are TRBV3-1 and TRBJ1-2, with a tentative D call TRBD1 (5 bases). Germline V lookup: CDR1 LGHDT, CDR2 YNNKEL (reference sequence). The CDR3 covers 15 residues. V lost 3 bases and J 4 bases, leaving 15 bases between the germline ends. The CDR3 region is CASSQTETERYGYTF. The CDR3 DNA is TGTGCCAGCAGCCAGACCGAGACAGAACGCTATGGCTACACCTTC.

This clonotype was detected a few times. The chain has TRBV6-6 and TRBJ2-7; the D is unclear. The CDR3 runs to 13 residues. The germline V and J ends were trimmed by 0 bases and 13 bases, with 16 bases remaining between them. Germline values: CDR1 MNHNY, CDR2 SVGAGI (reference sequence). The CDR3 reads CASSYSPQSWVYF. CDR3 DNA sequence: TGTGCCAGCAGTTACTCTCCCCAGTCCTGGGTATACTTC.

This clonotype was recorded a few times. The V call is TRBV2, the J call TRBJ1-5; no reliable D call. From germline, CDR1 is SNHLY and CDR2 FYNNEI. This CDR3 has 16 amino acids. V was trimmed by 2 bases and J by 4 bases, leaving 15 bases between them. CDR3 sequence (DNA): TGTGCCAGCAGTGAAAGTACCCCGTCGGGTAATCAGCCCCAGCATTTT. Protein sequence: CASSESTPSGNQPQHF.

This clonotype was recorded a few times. The J gene is TRBJ2-1, the V gene TRBV7-2; 8 nucleotides match TRBD2. The ends lost 5 bases at V and 9 bases at J; junction bases unmatched: 6. Germline V CDR1 and CDR2: SGHTA, FQGNSA. The CDR3 loop spans 13 amino acids. The CDR3 protein is CASSPGLDAEQFF. The CDR3 DNA reads TGTGCCAGCAGCCCGGGACTAGACGCTGAGCAGTTCTTC.

There are many counts of this clonotype. The chain uses TRBV18 and TRBJ2-6; either TRBD1 or TRBD2 may fit D (5 bases each). Trimming shortened V by 4 bases and J by 2 bases, and 6 bases separated the two germline ends. From germline, CDR1 is KGHSH and CDR2 LQKENI. The CDR3 consists of 14 residues. The CDR3 DNA sequence: TGTGCCAGCTCACAGGGACCTGGGGCCAACGTCCTGACTTTC. Translation gives CASSQGPGANVLTF.

The rearrangement links TRBV6-5 to TRBJ1-3; TRBD1 might be the D (5 bases). This CDR3 spans 16 amino acids. From germline, CDR1 is MNHEY and CDR2 SVGAGI. V was trimmed by 0 bases and J by 7 bases, leaving 16 bases between them. CDR3 DNA sequence: TGTGCCAGCAGTTACTCTGGGGGAGACCGTGGTAACACCATATATTTT. Amino acids: CASSYSGGDRGNTIYF.

This clonotype has a count of ten or more. This rearrangement joins TRBV7-8 to TRBJ1-5; TRBD1 aligns across 7 bases. V shed 5 bases and J 2 bases; nucleotides not matched to a gene: 6. The length of the CDR3 is 15 residues. The germline V gene encodes CDR1 SGHVS and CDR2 FQNEAQ. In DNA form, the CDR3 reads TGTGCCAGCAGCGGGACAGTGAGAGGCAATCAGCCCCAGCATTTT. The encoded protein is CASSGTVRGNQPQHF.